This TCR beta chain was captured in a study of metastatic and nonmetastatic thyroid tumors. Deletions cut 2 bases from V and 4 bases from J, with 9 bases between. CDR1 and CDR2 (germline): SGHRS, YFSETQ. There are 13 residues in the CDR3. All patients reached thyroid surgery having received no treatment beforehand. TCRdb recomputed clones from the PCR reads via MiXCR. The sample lists around 8,400 clones, roughly 40% occurring once. Material for sequencing was tumor tissue. The chain uses TRBV5-1 and TRBJ1-2; unclear D gene. This receptor was obtained from a male donor with papillary thyroid cancer or a benign thyroid nodule (not recorded which). Some clones in this sample may be carry-over from other donors' samples. CDR3: CASSFGTSYGYTF. CDR3 bases: TGCGCCAGCAGCTTCGGAACGAGCTATGGCTACACCTTC.